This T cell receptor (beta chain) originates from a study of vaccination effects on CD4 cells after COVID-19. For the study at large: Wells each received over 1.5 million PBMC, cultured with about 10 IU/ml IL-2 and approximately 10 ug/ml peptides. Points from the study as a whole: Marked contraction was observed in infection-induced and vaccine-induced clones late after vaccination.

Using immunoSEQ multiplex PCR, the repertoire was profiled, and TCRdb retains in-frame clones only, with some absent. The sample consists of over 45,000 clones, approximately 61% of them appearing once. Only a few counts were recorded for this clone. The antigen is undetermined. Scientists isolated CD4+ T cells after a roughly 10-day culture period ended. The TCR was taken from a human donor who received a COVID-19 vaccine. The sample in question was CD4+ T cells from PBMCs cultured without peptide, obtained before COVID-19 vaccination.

The CDR3 DNA reads as TGTGCCAGCAGCTTGGCGTCAGGGGGCAGTGCTAACTATGGCTACACCTTC. The encoded protein is CASSLASGGSANYGYTF. The V gene is TRBV5-4, the J gene TRBJ1-2; 8 nucleotides agree with TRBD1. Looked up from germline, CDR1 is SGHNT and CDR2 is YYREEE (reference sequence). V gave up 0 bases and J gave up 0 bases; unmatched junction bases: 7. The CDR3 extends over 17 amino acids.